This entry is about one T cell receptor beta chain. This record belongs to a study of blood T cell repertoires in COVID-19. Study context: From T cells, B-cell-depleted T cells, or PBMCs came the material, which was cDNA or gDNA.

Participant ages covered roughly 18 to 89 years across about two dozen US areas. Participants' own reports of clinical history determined their cohort assignment. Here immunoSEQ multiplex PCR was the method, and the copy in TCRdb shows in-frame clones only, minus some. The data hold around 220,000 clones, with around 83% observed a single time. There are 15 residues in the CDR3. The V and J ends lost 0 bases and 1 base respectively, with 10 bases between them. Germline lookup yields CDR1 SGHRS and CDR2 YFSETQ. V usage is TRBV5-1 and J usage is TRBJ2-5; no firm D call. The source is a woman between 40 and 55 years old who had recovered from COVID-19. The specimen was PBMCs or T cells enriched from blood (not recorded which). The chain's CDR3 is CASSLGQAIQETQYF. The DNA of the CDR3 is TGCGCCAGCAGCTTGGGACAAGCCATCCAAGAGACCCAGTACTTC.